The clone carrying this T cell receptor (beta chain) came up a few times. Antigen: not known. Germline V gene lookup returns CDR1 SGHTA and CDR2 FQGNSA. The ends lost 5 bases at V and 8 bases at J; junction bases unmatched: 6. The CDR3 spans 13 residues. Repertoires were generated with immunoSEQ multiplex PCR, while TCRdb's copy carries only in-frame clones and drops some. The sample yields 50,000 to 70,000 clones, around four fifths seen once. This sample was included in a study of OX40 agonist ivuxolimab in advanced cancers. Study in general: Cohort: approximately 79% men, mean age around 55, aged about 20 to 79. Overall study findings and caveats: Relative to CD4+ cells, CD8+ T cells on average had more expanded clones.

The starting material was CD4+ or CD8+ T cells sorted from blood, obtained in a trial of the OX40 agonist ivuxolimab. The sequence derives from an adult with an advanced solid tumor such as melanoma, head and neck, liver or kidney cancer. The chain uses TRBV7-2 and TRBJ1-1, with 9 nucleotides matching TRBD1. DNA of the CDR3: TGTGCCAGCAGCATTTCGGGACAGGGAGAAGCTTTCTTT. This encodes CASSISGQGEAFF.